This T cell receptor beta chain was identified in a study of T cells in Graves' hyperthyroidism and ophthalmopathy. Overall study findings and caveats: A median around six months before onset, the model predicted ophthalmopathy.

In its sample, this clonotype was seen many times. Its cognate antigen is unknown. Exclusion of patients followed from uncontrolled infection, other autoimmune disease, pregnancy or lactation. Amplified regions were TCR beta CDR3 sequences from RNA transcripts. An initial round of RT-PCR targeting the TCR CDR3 relied on the HTBI primer set. TCRdb re-called the multiplex PCR reads through MiXCR, storing one row per CDR3 protein. The data show about 500,000 distinct CDR3 sequences, approximately 15% seen once. Specimen: blood. This TCR was sampled from a woman between 18 and 29 years old with Graves' hyperthyroidism.

The CDR3: CSAPRRTGRDTEAFF. The CDR3 region has the DNA TGCAGTGCCCCCAGGAGGACAGGGAGGGACACTGAAGCTTTCTTT. The chain has TRBV20-1 and TRBJ1-1; 8 bases align to TRBD1. This CDR3 contains 15 residues. V trimming: 6 bases; J trimming: 3 bases; junction bases outside the gene matches: 12. Per the germline V gene, CDR1 is DFQATT and CDR2 is SNEGSKA (reference sequence).